The source of this T cell receptor beta chain is a study of T cell responses to AZD1222 COVID-19 vaccine. Sequenced by immunoSEQ multiplex PCR; TCRdb stores in-frame clones only, minus some. The profile shows tens of thousands of clones, around 90% of them singletons. The sample was peripheral blood, taken on day 0 of AZD1222 vaccination. The sequence was obtained from an adult in good health.

As DNA, the CDR3 is TGTGCCACCAGGGACCTCTACAATGAGCAGTTCTTC. This gives the protein CATRDLYNEQFF. The chain uses TRBV15 and TRBJ2-1; the D is unclear. Germline CDR1 LNHNV, CDR2 YYDKDF (reference sequence). The CDR3 has 12 residues. V was clipped by 6 bases and J by 3 bases, with 6 bases between them.